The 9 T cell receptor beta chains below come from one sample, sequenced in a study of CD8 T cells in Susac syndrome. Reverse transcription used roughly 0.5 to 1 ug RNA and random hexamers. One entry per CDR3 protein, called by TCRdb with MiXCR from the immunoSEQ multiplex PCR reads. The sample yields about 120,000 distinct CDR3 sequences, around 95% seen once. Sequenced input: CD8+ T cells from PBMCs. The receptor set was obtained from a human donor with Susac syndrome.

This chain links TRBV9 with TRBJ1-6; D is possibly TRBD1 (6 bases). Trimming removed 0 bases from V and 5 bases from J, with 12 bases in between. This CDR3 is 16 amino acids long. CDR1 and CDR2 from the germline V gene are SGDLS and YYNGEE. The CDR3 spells CASSVAGGGDNSPLHF. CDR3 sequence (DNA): TGTGCCAGCAGCGTAGCAGGAGGGGGGGATAATTCACCCCTCCACTTT.

The CDR3 protein is CASSLFVKLSYNSPLHF. The CDR3 DNA is TGTGCCAGCAGCTTGTTCGTCAAACTCAGCTATAATTCACCCCTCCACTTT. This rearrangement joins TRBV11-2 to TRBJ1-6; D call uncertain. Germline CDR1 reads SGHAT; CDR2 reads FQNNGV. The CDR3 runs to 17 residues. Between the trimmed V and J ends, which lost 3 bases and 3 bases, there was a span of 15 bases.

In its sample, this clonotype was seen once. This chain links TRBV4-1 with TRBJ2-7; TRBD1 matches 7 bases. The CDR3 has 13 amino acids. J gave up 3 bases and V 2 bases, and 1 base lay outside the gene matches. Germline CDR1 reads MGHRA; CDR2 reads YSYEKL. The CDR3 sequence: CASSQRDSYEQYF. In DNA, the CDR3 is TGCGCCAGCAGCCAAAGGGACAGCTACGAGCAGTACTTC.

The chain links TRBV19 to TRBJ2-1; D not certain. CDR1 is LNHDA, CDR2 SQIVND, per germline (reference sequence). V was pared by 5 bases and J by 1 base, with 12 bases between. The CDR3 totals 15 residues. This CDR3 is CASSGWADSYNEQFF. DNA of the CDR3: TGTGCCAGTAGTGGTTGGGCAGATTCCTACAATGAGCAGTTCTTC.

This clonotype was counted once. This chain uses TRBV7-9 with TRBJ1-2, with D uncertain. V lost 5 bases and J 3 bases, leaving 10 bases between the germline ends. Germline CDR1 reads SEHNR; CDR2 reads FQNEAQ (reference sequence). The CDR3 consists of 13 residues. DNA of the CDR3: TGTGCCAGCAGCAAGGACGGAGACTATGGCTACACCTTC. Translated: CASSKDGDYGYTF. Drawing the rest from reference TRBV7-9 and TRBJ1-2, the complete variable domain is DTGVSQNPRHKITKRGQNVTFRCDPISEHNRLYWYRQTLGQGPEFLTYFQNEAQLEKSRLLSDRFSAERPKGSFSTLEIQRTEQGDSAMYLCASSKDGDYGYTFGSGTRLTVV.

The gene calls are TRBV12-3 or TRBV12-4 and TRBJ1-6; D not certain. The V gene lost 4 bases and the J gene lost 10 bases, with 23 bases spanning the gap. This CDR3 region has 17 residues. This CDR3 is CASSSLLGPTIRSPLHF. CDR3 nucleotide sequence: TGTGCCAGCAGTTCCCTATTAGGACCCACCATAAGGTCACCCCTCCACTTT.

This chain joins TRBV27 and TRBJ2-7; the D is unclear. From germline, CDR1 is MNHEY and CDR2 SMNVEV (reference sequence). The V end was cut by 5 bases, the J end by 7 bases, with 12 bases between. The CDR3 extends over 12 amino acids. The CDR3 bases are TGTGCCAGCAGTCCTCCTGGCCTGGAGCAGTACTTC. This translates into CASSPPGLEQYF.

The CDR3 here is CATSRAGTSGTTSEQYF. CDR3 nucleotides: TGTGCCACCAGCAGAGCCGGGACTAGCGGGACCACCTCCGAGCAGTACTTC. This chain joins TRBV15 and TRBJ2-7, with 13 bases that match TRBD2. Trimming took 1 base from V and 6 from J; bases not matched to a gene: 9. Germline V gene sequence: CDR1 LNHNV, CDR2 YYDKDF (reference sequence). CDR3 size: 17 residues.

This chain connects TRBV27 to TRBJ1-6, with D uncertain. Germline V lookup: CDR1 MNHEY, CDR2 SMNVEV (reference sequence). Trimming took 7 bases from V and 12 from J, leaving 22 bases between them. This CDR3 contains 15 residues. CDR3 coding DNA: TGTGCCAGCACCGCGGGAAGGGCGGCTCGGGGACCCCTCCACTTT. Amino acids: CASTAGRAARGPLHF.